Below, 6 T cell receptor beta chains from the same sample are listed, as sequenced in a study of T cell repertoires in cytomegalovirus infection. TCRdb reanalysed the reads using MiXCR and keeps one entry per CDR3 protein. The repertoire holds around 130,000 distinct CDR3 sequences, roughly 25% seen once, with 34% in the top ten. Antigens of these TCRs are unknown. Sample: PBMCs, sequenced either directly or after in vitro stimulation (not recorded which). The receptor source for this set is a human donor in good health (CMV status not recorded). Some clones in this sample may be carry-over from other donors' samples.

This clonotype appeared many times. The rearrangement joins TRBV7-2 to TRBJ2-3, with TRBD2 matching over 11 bases. The CDR3 loop spans 20 amino acids. Germline CDR1 reads SGHTA; CDR2 reads FQGNSA. The V and J ends lost 1 base and 0 bases, in that order; junction bases with no gene match: 12. The CDR3 bases are TGTGCCAGCAGCTTAGGATCTCTACTAGCGGGAGTTACTAGCACAGATACGCAGTATTTT. Translated: CASSLGSLLAGVTSTDTQYF.

This chain joins TRBV28 and TRBJ2-7; TRBD1 or TRBD2 may be the D gene (6 bases each). V was cut by 4 bases and J by 7 bases, with 17 bases left in between. The CDR3 runs to 14 residues. Germline CDR1 reads MDHEN; CDR2 reads SYDVKM. The CDR3 loop is CASSSWGAQHEQYF. The CDR3 region has the DNA TGTGCCAGCAGTTCTTGGGGGGCGCAGCATGAGCAGTACTTC.

This clonotype appeared a few times. The chain has TRBV29-1 and TRBJ1-6, with D hard to call. The CDR3 consists of 9 residues. The V and J ends lost 4 bases and 10 bases respectively, with 2 bases between them. CDR1 SQVTM and CDR2 ANQGSEA come from the germline V gene. The CDR3 loop reads CSVVSPLHF. The CDR3 bases are TGCAGCGTTGTCTCACCCCTCCACTTT.

This clonotype was counted a few times. V and J are TRBV7-8 and TRBJ1-3; D is unclear. Germline values: CDR1 SGHVS, CDR2 FQNEAQ. The CDR3 contains 15 residues. The V gene lost 1 base and the J gene lost 2 bases, with 9 bases spanning the gap. The CDR3 here is CASSLGVPPGNTIYF. The CDR3 coding sequence is TGTGCCAGCAGCTTAGGGGTTCCCCCTGGAAACACCATATATTTT. Based on the CDR3 plus reference TRBV7-8 and TRBJ1-3, the full variable domain is GAGVSQSPRYKVAKRGQDVALRCDPISGHVSLFWYQQALGQGPEFLTYFQNEAQLDKSGLPSDRFFAERPEGSVSTLKIQRTQQEDSAVYLCASSLGVPPGNTIYFGEGSWLTVV.

The chain recombines TRBV30 with TRBJ1-3, with D perhaps matching TRBD1 (5 bases). Germline V gives CDR1 GTSNPN, CDR2 SVGIG (reference sequence). CDR3 size: 15 residues. Trimming took 2 bases from V and 0 from J, leaving 11 bases between them. The CDR3 is CAWSTGLSSGNTIYF. DNA for the CDR3: TGTGCCTGGAGTACAGGTCTATCCTCTGGAAACACCATATATTTT.

CDR3 region: CSAGGTGFRGAFF. The DNA for the CDR3 is TGCAGCGCCGGGGGGACAGGGTTCCGAGGAGCTTTCTTT. The chain employs TRBV29-1 and TRBJ1-1, with 9 positions matching TRBD1. The V and J ends lost 7 bases and 10 bases, in that order; junction bases with no gene match: 13. This CDR3 has 13 residues. Germline CDR1 is SQVTM and CDR2 is ANQGSEA.